The 13 T cell receptor beta chains in this list originate from one sample, sequenced in a study of OX40 agonist ivuxolimab in advanced cancers. Only in-frame clones appear in the TCRdb table, and some are missing; sequencing was by immunoSEQ multiplex PCR. The sample holds 65,000 to 95,000 clones, around 82% seen once. The starting material was CD4+ or CD8+ T cells sorted from blood, obtained in a trial of the OX40 agonist ivuxolimab. Source of these receptors: an adult with an advanced solid tumor such as melanoma, head and neck, liver or kidney cancer.

This chain connects TRBV5-4 to TRBJ1-2; possible D gene TRBD1, 5 bases. Trimming removed 1 base from V and 4 bases from J, with 11 bases in between. The CDR3 extends over 14 amino acids. Per germline, CDR1 SGHNT and CDR2 YYREEE (reference sequence). CDR3 DNA: TGTGCCAGCAGCTTGATAGACAGCCTCTATGGCTACACCTTC. Translating it yields CASSLIDSLYGYTF.

The rearrangement uses TRBV6-5 and TRBJ2-1, with a weak D call TRBD1 (7 bases). Germline lookup yields CDR1 MNHEY and CDR2 SVGAGI. There are 15 residues in the CDR3. The germline V and J ends were trimmed by 5 bases and 7 bases, with 18 bases remaining between them. CDR3 in amino acids: CASSAEGADWNEQFF. The DNA of the CDR3 is TGTGCCAGCAGTGCGGAGGGGGCGGATTGGAATGAGCAGTTCTTC.

This chain connects TRBV5-1 to TRBJ1-1; 8 bases line up with TRBD1. Germline V gives CDR1 SGHRS, CDR2 YFSETQ. With V trimmed by 3 bases and J by 3 bases, 7 bases remained unmatched. The CDR3 contains 15 residues. Here the CDR3 reads CASSSGQGGYTEAFF. As DNA, the CDR3 is TGCGCCAGCAGCTCCGGACAGGGAGGGTACACTGAAGCTTTCTTT.

V gene TRBV10-3 combines with J gene TRBJ1-2, with no clear D. The germline V gene has CDR1 ENHRY and CDR2 SYGVKD. The CDR3 sequence is 13 residues long. Trimming left V 7 bases short and J 6 bases short, with 15 bases between. Written as DNA, the CDR3 is TGTGCCATCACAGCGGCCAACCTTAATGGCTACACCTTC. This sequence encodes CAITAANLNGYTF.

The V gene is TRBV10-1, the J gene TRBJ2-7, with 8 bases lining up with TRBD1. Germline V lookup: CDR1 WNHNN, CDR2 SYGVQD (reference sequence). The V segment lost 7 bases and the J segment 7 bases; nucleotides outside the gene matches: 9. This CDR3 contains 13 residues. CDR3 protein: CASNTDRAGEQYF. Written as DNA, the CDR3 is TGCGCCAGCAATACGGACAGGGCGGGAGAGCAGTACTTC.

The chain has TRBV18 and TRBJ1-1; no firm D call. The CDR3 runs 14 residues. The V gene lost 2 bases and the J gene lost 1 base, with 8 bases spanning the gap. CDR1 is KGHSH and CDR2 is LQKENI in the germline V gene. The CDR3 DNA sequence: TGTGCCAGCTCACCAAGTGCAGGGAACACTGAAGCTTTCTTT. Its protein is CASSPSAGNTEAFF.

The chain links TRBV6-1 to TRBJ1-2; D unresolved. The CDR3 is made up of 11 amino acids. Germline V gene lookup returns CDR1 MNHNS and CDR2 SASEGT. V was trimmed by 8 bases and J by 0 bases, leaving 4 bases between them. DNA for the CDR3: TGTGCCAGCCATACTAACTATGGCTACACCTTC. Its translation is CASHTNYGYTF.

The J gene is TRBJ2-5, the V gene TRBV5-4, with D possibly called TRBD1 or TRBD2 (5 bases each). The CDR3 has 15 amino acids. Deletions cut 4 bases from V and 5 bases from J, with 18 bases between. CDR1 and CDR2 from the germline V gene are SGHNT and YYREEE (reference sequence). CDR3 residues: CASSGPGASGETQYF. Here the CDR3 DNA reads TGTGCCAGCAGCGGGCCCGGGGCGTCGGGGGAGACCCAGTACTTC.

This chain links TRBV9 with TRBJ1-1; no clear D. The germline gives CDR1 SGDLS, CDR2 YYNGEE. Trimming took off 0 bases at V and 3 bases at J, with 21 bases between the two ends. The CDR3 is 18 amino acids. DNA of the CDR3: TGTGCCAGCAGCGTAGAGTTCGCGACACTTGCTGGGGACACTGAAGCTTTCTTT. This translates into CASSVEFATLAGDTEAFF.

The chain uses TRBV19 and TRBJ1-2; weak D call: TRBD1 (5 bases). Germline-derived CDR1 and CDR2 are LNHDA and SQIVND (reference sequence). The CDR3 extends over 14 amino acids. The germline V and J ends were trimmed by 1 base and 8 bases, with 14 bases remaining between them. The CDR3 is CASSIGRASPGYTF. The CDR3 DNA reads TGTGCCAGTAGTATAGGCAGGGCGTCGCCGGGCTACACCTTC.

V and J are TRBV2 and TRBJ1-5; unclear D gene. The V gene's germline CDR1 is SNHLY and CDR2 FYNNEI. Trimming shortened V by 5 bases and J by 1 base, and 12 bases separated the two germline ends. This CDR3 region has 15 residues. The CDR3 coding sequence is TGTGCCAGCAGTAAGGGAATGGGGAGCAATCAGCCCCAGCATTTT. Its translation is CASSKGMGSNQPQHF.

This chain's CDR3 is CAISKTGQGEATNEKLFF. The CDR3 nucleotides are TGTGCCATCAGTAAGACGGGACAGGGGGAGGCAACTAATGAAAAACTGTTTTTT. V gene TRBV10-3 combines with J gene TRBJ1-4; TRBD1 agrees at 11 bases. The CDR3 covers 18 residues. Germline lookup yields CDR1 ENHRY and CDR2 SYGVKD. V was pared by 5 bases and J by 0 bases, with 8 bases of the junction left unmatched.

The rearrangement links TRBV6-5 to TRBJ2-2, with D tentatively TRBD1 (6 bases). There are 14 residues in the CDR3. Between the trimmed V and J ends, which lost 5 bases and 1 base, there was a span of 8 bases. From germline, CDR1 is MNHEY and CDR2 SVGAGI. The CDR3 loop reads CASSPDRNTGELFF. The CDR3, as DNA: TGTGCCAGCAGTCCGGACAGGAACACCGGGGAGCTGTTTTTT.